These 31 T cell receptor beta chains share one sample of origin, sequenced in a study of blood T cell repertoires in COVID-19. Clones were read by immunoSEQ multiplex PCR, and TCRdb kept only the in-frame ones, dropping some. The table has 300,000 to 350,000 clones, around 90% seen once. Sequencing was done on a sample of peripheral blood. Receptors were obtained from a young woman who had recovered from COVID-19.

This rearrangement joins TRBV24-1 to TRBJ1-5; no clear D. The length of the CDR3 is 13 residues. The germline V gene has CDR1 KGHDR and CDR2 SFDVKD. Trimming took off 0 bases at V and 6 bases at J, with 5 bases between the two ends. CDR3: CATSDLSGQPQHF. The DNA of the CDR3 is TGTGCCACCAGTGATTTGTCCGGTCAGCCCCAGCATTTT.

The chain has TRBV4-1 and TRBJ2-6; 7 nucleotides align to TRBD2. The CDR3 is 18 amino acids. The germline gives CDR1 MGHRA, CDR2 YSYEKL. J gave up 0 bases and V 7 bases, and 12 bases lay outside the gene matches. For the CDR3, the DNA is TGCGCCAGCACCCTCAGGCTGGGAGGGCCCTCTGGGGCCAACGTCCTGACTTTC. This encodes CASTLRLGGPSGANVLTF.

This sequence joins TRBV5-4 and TRBJ2-3; 9 positions match TRBD1. The V gene end was trimmed by 4 bases and the J gene end by 2 bases; junction bases not matched to a gene: 8. CDR1 is SGHNT and CDR2 is YYREEE in the germline V gene (reference sequence). The length of the CDR3 is 16 residues. The CDR3: CASSRAGTGLTDTQYF. The CDR3 bases are TGTGCCAGCAGCCGCGCCGGGACAGGGCTCACAGATACGCAGTATTTT.

V is TRBV6-6 and J is TRBJ1-5; 7 bases fit TRBD1. Unmatched junction bases numbered 7, after V lost 6 bases and J lost 11 bases. Germline values: CDR1 MNHNY, CDR2 SVGAGI (reference sequence). This CDR3 comprises 12 residues. Here the CDR3 reads CASRPYRGSQHF. CDR3 nucleotides: TGTGCCAGCAGACCCTACAGGGGATCCCAGCATTTT.

The gene calls are TRBV18 and TRBJ1-1; possibly TRBD1 for D (6 bases). The CDR3 has 14 residues. V was cut by 3 bases and J by 8 bases, with 16 bases left in between. Per the germline V gene, CDR1 is KGHSH and CDR2 is LQKENI. The CDR3 DNA reads TGTGCCAGCTCACCGGGACATGCTACCCCGGAAGCTTTCTTT. Protein sequence: CASSPGHATPEAFF.

The chain links TRBV10-3 to TRBJ2-3, with D possibly TRBD1 on 6 matching bases. V lost 4 bases to trimming and J lost 5 bases, with 10 bases between them. The germline gives CDR1 ENHRY, CDR2 SYGVKD. The CDR3 is 13 amino acids. The CDR3 DNA reads TGTGCCATCAGTGTCCAGGGGAAAGATACGCAGTATTTT. It yields the protein CAISVQGKDTQYF.

This clone was recorded a few times. The gene calls are TRBV2 and TRBJ1-2, with 7 bases lining up with TRBD1. Germline V CDR1 and CDR2: SNHLY, FYNNEI. J lost 0 bases, V lost 6 bases, and 1 base had no gene match. This CDR3 region has 13 residues. The chain's CDR3 is CASRGTANYGYTF. The DNA for the CDR3 is TGTGCCAGCAGGGGGACAGCTAACTATGGCTACACCTTC.

The chain couples TRBV13 to TRBJ2-6; 13 bases map to TRBD2. V gave up 4 bases and J gave up 4 bases; unmatched junction bases: 4. The CDR3 runs 17 residues. The germline CDR1 and CDR2 sequences are PRHDT and FYEKMQ (reference sequence). The DNA for the CDR3 is TGTGCCAGCAGCTCCGGGACTAGCGGGACCGGGGCCAACGTCCTGACTTTC. It encodes CASSSGTSGTGANVLTF.

This chain uses TRBV10-1 with TRBJ1-4, with 8 bases that match TRBD1. Trimming took 5 bases from V and 3 from J; bases not matched to a gene: 5. Germline CDR1 and CDR2: WNHNN and SYGVQD (reference sequence). The CDR3 loop spans 15 amino acids. The CDR3 DNA reads TGCGCCAGCAGTAAGGGGACAGGCTCTAATGAAAAACTGTTTTTT. Its translation: CASSKGTGSNEKLFF.

The V and J genes are TRBV5-8 and TRBJ1-4, with 11 positions matching TRBD1. The CDR3 is 17 amino acids. J gave up 2 bases and V 4 bases, and 7 bases lay outside the gene matches. Germline-derived CDR1 and CDR2 are SGHTS and YDEGEE. The DNA of the CDR3 is TGTGCCAGCAGCCCGCGGACAGGGGGCGCGACTAATGAAAAACTGTTTTTT. It encodes CASSPRTGGATNEKLFF.

This chain connects TRBV6-2 or TRBV6-3 to TRBJ2-1; D remains ambiguous. The length of the CDR3 is 15 residues. Germline V gene sequence: CDR1 MNHEY, CDR2 SVGEGT. V lost 6 bases and J lost 0, with 12 bases in between. DNA for the CDR3: TGTGCCAGCAGCCTCGGCGGATTCTCCTACAATGAGCAGTTCTTC. It yields the protein CASSLGGFSYNEQFF.

J is TRBJ2-5 and V is TRBV14; 10 positions agree with TRBD1. Germline V gene data show CDR1 as SGHDN and CDR2 as FVKESK. The CDR3 is made up of 21 amino acids. Trimming at V came to 4 bases and at J to 7 bases, leaving 27 bases not matched to a gene. CDR3 residues: CASSPCRDCCSGTGDGGTQYF. CDR3 bases: TGTGCCAGCAGCCCGTGTCGAGATTGCTGCTCCGGGACAGGGGACGGGGGGACCCAGTACTTC.

The chain employs TRBV11-2 and TRBJ2-7; 7 positions agree with TRBD1. Germline V CDR1 and CDR2: SGHAT, FQNNGV. The V gene end was trimmed by 4 bases and the J gene end by 7 bases; junction bases not matched to a gene: 19. This CDR3 is built from 17 residues. The CDR3 DNA sequence: TGTGCCAGCAGCTCTGTACAGGACGCAGGGGGAGCGGAAGAGCAGTACGTC. This encodes CASSSVQDAGGAEEQYV.

The rearrangement uses TRBV28 and TRBJ1-1; D may be TRBD1 (5 bases). The CDR3 has 14 amino acids. The germline gives CDR1 MDHEN, CDR2 SYDVKM. The germline V and J ends were trimmed by 6 bases and 4 bases, with 15 bases remaining between them. CDR3 nucleotide sequence: TGTGCCAGCAGCCGGGGGAGGGTTAGCACTGAAGCTTTCTTT. As protein: CASSRGRVSTEAFF.

The rearrangement links TRBV5-1 to TRBJ2-1; 14 bases are shared with TRBD2. Germline assignment: CDR1 SGHRS and CDR2 YFSETQ. With V trimmed by 4 bases and J by 9 bases, 18 bases remained unmatched. This CDR3 is built from 19 residues. CDR3 amino acids: CASSLRTSGRITVSGEQFF. The CDR3 region has the DNA TGCGCCAGCAGCCTACGGACTAGCGGGAGGATTACGGTCTCTGGTGAGCAGTTCTTC.

The CDR3 reads CASSFLMAHPGELFF. CDR3 bases: TGTGCCAGCAGCTTTTTGATGGCTCACCCCGGGGAGCTGTTTTTT. The chain carries TRBV5-8 and TRBJ2-2; D is ambiguous. Germline CDR1 reads SGHTS; CDR2 reads YDEGEE. This CDR3 contains 15 residues. V shed 2 bases and J shed 6 bases, with 14 bases lying between them.

This chain connects TRBV4-3 to TRBJ2-1; D is possibly TRBD1 (6 bases). The germline V gene has CDR1 LGHNA and CDR2 YSLEER. The CDR3 length is 14 residues. The ends were cut back, 3 bases at V and 9 bases at J, with 15 bases in the middle. This chain's CDR3 is CASSQGAWGGEQFF. The CDR3 DNA is TGCGCCAGCAGCCAGGGGGCTTGGGGTGGTGAGCAGTTCTTC.

This chain joins TRBV9 and TRBJ2-2; 8 bases map to TRBD2. Germline CDR1 and CDR2: SGDLS and YYNGEE. V shed 0 bases, J shed 2 bases, and the junction held 6 bases outside the gene matches. This CDR3 region has 17 residues. Written as DNA, the CDR3 is TGTGCCAGCAGCGTAGCTCCCAGCGGGGGTAACACCGGGGAGCTGTTTTTT. It translates to CASSVAPSGGNTGELFF.

The genes are TRBV27 and TRBJ2-7; D possibly corresponds to TRBD2 (5 bases). Germline loops: CDR1 MNHEY, CDR2 SMNVEV (reference sequence). This CDR3 is 14 amino acids long. V was clipped by 5 bases and J by 0 bases, with 11 bases between them. CDR3 DNA sequence: TGTGCCAGCAGTGTCCTAGGGAGCTCCTACGAGCAGTACGTC. This codes for CASSVLGSSYEQYV.

The rearrangement joins TRBV19 to TRBJ2-1; the D gene is possibly TRBD1 (5 bases). The CDR3 sequence is 12 residues long. V was cut by 6 bases and J by 8 bases, with 11 bases left in between. Germline values: CDR1 LNHDA, CDR2 SQIVND (reference sequence). CDR3 DNA: TGTGCCAGTAGGAAAGGGGCCGATGAGCAGTTCTTC. As protein: CASRKGADEQFF.

The V gene is TRBV9, the J gene TRBJ2-3; 7 bases agree with TRBD2. Trimming at V came to 3 bases and at J to 5 bases, leaving 12 bases not matched to a gene. The CDR3 covers 16 residues. Germline V CDR1 and CDR2: SGDLS, YYNGEE. The CDR3 sequence: CASSALPPGGKDTQYF. CDR3 coding DNA: TGTGCCAGCAGCGCATTGCCTCCGGGAGGTAAAGATACGCAGTATTTT.

The V gene is TRBV2, the J gene TRBJ2-1; 10 bases fit TRBD2. Germline lookup yields CDR1 SNHLY and CDR2 FYNNEI. V gave up 5 bases and J gave up 6 bases; unmatched junction bases: 13. The CDR3 is 17 residues long. The CDR3 region has the DNA TGTGCCAGCAGTCGCCCGTTTAGCGGGAGGAACTCCAATGAGCAGTTCTTC. It codes for CASSRPFSGRNSNEQFF.

This clone was seen only a few times. The gene calls are TRBV25-1 and TRBJ2-2; 7 bases line up with TRBD1. CDR1 MGHDK and CDR2 SYGVNS come from the germline V gene. V lost 5 bases, J lost 3 bases, and 6 bases stayed unmatched. The CDR3 sequence is 15 residues long. CDR3 nucleotide sequence: TGTGCCAGCAGTCCGATCGACAGGGACACCGGGGAGCTGTTTTTT. Translated, it gives CASSPIDRDTGELFF.

V usage is TRBV2 and J usage is TRBJ2-1; D possibly corresponds to TRBD1 (6 bases). CDR3 length equals 14 residues. V shed 8 bases and J shed 8 bases, with 19 bases lying between them. Germline values: CDR1 SNHLY, CDR2 FYNNEI. The CDR3 here is CASGDLKGVHEQFF. The CDR3 DNA reads TGTGCCAGCGGCGACCTAAAGGGGGTCCATGAGCAGTTCTTC.

This chain links TRBV5-6 with TRBJ2-7; 8 bases are a match to TRBD1. CDR3 length: 16 amino acids. V lost 0 bases, J lost 3 bases, and 8 bases stayed unmatched. Germline V lookup: CDR1 SGHDT, CDR2 YYEEEE. The CDR3 DNA reads as TGTGCCAGCAGCTTGGCGTCCGGGACAGGATTCTACGAGCAGTACGTC. Translating gives CASSLASGTGFYEQYV.

V and J are TRBV10-2 and TRBJ2-7; 7 bases match TRBD2. Germline V gene lookup returns CDR1 WSHSY and CDR2 SAAADI. V lost 0 bases to trimming and J lost 3 bases; unmatched junction nucleotides: 8. This CDR3 is built from 16 residues. The DNA for the CDR3 is TGCGCCAGCAGTGAGTCGGGGTCTAGCGGAGGCTACGAGCAGTACGTC. This translates into CASSESGSSGGYEQYV.

This clone was seen just once. The genes are TRBV5-8 and TRBJ2-3; 7 bases agree with TRBD2. Trimming cost V 0 bases and J 2 bases; bases outside gene matches: 9. The CDR3 totals 17 residues. The V gene's germline CDR1 is SGHTS and CDR2 YDEGEE. The CDR3 protein is CASSLDSSGDFTDTQYF. DNA of the CDR3: TGTGCCAGCAGCTTGGACTCTAGCGGAGATTTCACAGATACGCAGTATTTT.

The chain couples TRBV29-1 to TRBJ1-2; 7 positions match TRBD1. CDR1 and CDR2 from the germline V gene are SQVTM and ANQGSEA. The CDR3 is made up of 16 amino acids. The V and J ends lost 4 bases and 0 bases, in that order; junction bases with no gene match: 11. The CDR3 loop is CSVARGQTLTNYGYTF. DNA of the CDR3: TGCAGCGTTGCCCGGGGACAGACCCTTACTAACTATGGCTACACCTTC.

The chain employs TRBV25-1 and TRBJ2-2, with D possibly TRBD2 on 5 matching bases. V lost 6 bases and J 8 bases, leaving 10 bases between the germline ends. CDR1 MGHDK and CDR2 SYGVNS come from the germline V gene. The CDR3 is made up of 12 amino acids. The CDR3 region has the DNA TGTGCCAGCAGGGACGGGGTAGGGGAGCTGTTTTTT. This sequence encodes CASRDGVGELFF.

J is TRBJ2-7 and V is TRBV14; 9 bases match TRBD2. With 0 bases clipped from V and 4 bases from J, the junction kept 13 bases outside the gene matches. Germline lookup yields CDR1 SGHDN and CDR2 FVKESK. This CDR3 is built from 18 residues. The CDR3 DNA sequence: TGTGCCAGCAGCCAAGATCGGGGCGGGAGGGCCGGTTTTTACGAGCAGTACGTC. This translates into CASSQDRGGRAGFYEQYV.

The chain joins TRBV5-5 to TRBJ2-1, with 10 bases aligning to TRBD2. Per the germline V gene, CDR1 is SGHKS and CDR2 is YYEKEE (reference sequence). The CDR3 contains 14 residues. V lost 3 bases to trimming and J lost 9 bases; unmatched junction nucleotides: 6. CDR3 region: CASSSAVAGGEQFF. DNA of the CDR3: TGTGCCAGCAGCTCGGCAGTAGCGGGGGGTGAGCAGTTCTTC.